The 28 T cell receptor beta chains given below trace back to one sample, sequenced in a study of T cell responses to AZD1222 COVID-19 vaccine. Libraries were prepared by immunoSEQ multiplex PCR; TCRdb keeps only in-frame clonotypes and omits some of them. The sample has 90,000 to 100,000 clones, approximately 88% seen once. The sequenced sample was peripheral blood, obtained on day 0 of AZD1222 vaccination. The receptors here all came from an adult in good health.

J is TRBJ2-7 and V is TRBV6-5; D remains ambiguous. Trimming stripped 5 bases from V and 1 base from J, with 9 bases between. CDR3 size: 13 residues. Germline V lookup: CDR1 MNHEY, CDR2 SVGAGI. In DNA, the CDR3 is TGTGCCAGCAGTCTCACAGAGTCCTACGAGCAGTACTTC. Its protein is CASSLTESYEQYF.

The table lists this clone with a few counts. Here the CDR3 DNA reads TGCGCCAGCAGCTTGACAGTTAGCACAGATACGCAGTATTTT. Amino acids: CASSLTVSTDTQYF. The chain uses TRBV5-1 and TRBJ2-3; D unresolved. The CDR3 is 14 amino acids. Germline CDR1 and CDR2: SGHRS and YFSETQ. Trimming pared 1 base from V and 0 bases from J, leaving 6 bases between.

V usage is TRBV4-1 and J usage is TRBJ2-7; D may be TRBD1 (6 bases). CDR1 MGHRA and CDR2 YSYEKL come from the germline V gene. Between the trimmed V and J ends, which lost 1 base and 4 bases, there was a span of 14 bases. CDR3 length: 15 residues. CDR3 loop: CASSQVRGLPYEQYF. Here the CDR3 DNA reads TGCGCCAGCAGCCAAGTCAGGGGCCTTCCTTACGAGCAGTACTTC.

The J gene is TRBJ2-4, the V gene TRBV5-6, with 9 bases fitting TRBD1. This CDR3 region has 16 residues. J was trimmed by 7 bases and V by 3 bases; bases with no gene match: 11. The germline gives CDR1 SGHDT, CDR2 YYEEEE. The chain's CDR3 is CASSSMSGTGTNIQYF. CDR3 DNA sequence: TGTGCCAGCAGCTCTATGTCCGGGACAGGGACTAACATTCAGTACTTC. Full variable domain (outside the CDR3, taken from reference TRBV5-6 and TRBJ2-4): DAGVTQSPTHLIKTRGQQVTLRCSPKSGHDTVSWYQQALGQGPQFIFQYYEEEERQRGNFPDRFSGHQFPNYSSELNVNALLLGDSALYLCASSSMSGTGTNIQYFGAGTRLSVL.

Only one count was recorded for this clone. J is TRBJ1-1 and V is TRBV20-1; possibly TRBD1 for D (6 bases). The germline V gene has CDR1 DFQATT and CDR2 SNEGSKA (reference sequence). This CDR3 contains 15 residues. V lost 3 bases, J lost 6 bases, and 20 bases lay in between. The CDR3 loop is CSASYGKWGAAEAFF. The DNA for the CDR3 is TGCAGTGCTAGTTATGGCAAATGGGGGGCGGCTGAAGCTTTCTTT.

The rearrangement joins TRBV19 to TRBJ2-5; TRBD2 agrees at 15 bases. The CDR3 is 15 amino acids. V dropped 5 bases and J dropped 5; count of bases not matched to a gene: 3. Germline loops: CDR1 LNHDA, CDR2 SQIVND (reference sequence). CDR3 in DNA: TGTGCCAGTAGTGGACTAGCGGGGGGGCGGGAGACCCAGTACTTC. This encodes CASSGLAGGRETQYF.

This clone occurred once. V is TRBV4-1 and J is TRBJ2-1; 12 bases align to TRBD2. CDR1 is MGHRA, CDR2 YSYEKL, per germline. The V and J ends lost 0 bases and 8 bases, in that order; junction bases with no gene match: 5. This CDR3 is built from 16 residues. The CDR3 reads CASSQDLTSGGDEQFF. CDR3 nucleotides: TGCGCCAGCAGCCAAGATCTGACTAGCGGGGGAGATGAGCAGTTCTTC.

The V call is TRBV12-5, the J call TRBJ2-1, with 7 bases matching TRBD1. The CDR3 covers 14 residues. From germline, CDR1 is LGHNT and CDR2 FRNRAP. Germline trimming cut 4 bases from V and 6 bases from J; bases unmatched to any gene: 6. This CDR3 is CASGWAGDSNEQFF. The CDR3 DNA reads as TGTGCTAGTGGTTGGGCCGGGGACAGCAATGAGCAGTTCTTC. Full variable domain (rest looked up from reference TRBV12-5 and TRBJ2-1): DARVTQTPRHKVTEMGQEVTMRCQPILGHNTVFWYRQTMMQGLELLAYFRNRAPLDDSGMPKDRFSAEMPDATLATLKIQPSEPRDSAVYFCASGWAGDSNEQFFGPGTRLTVL.

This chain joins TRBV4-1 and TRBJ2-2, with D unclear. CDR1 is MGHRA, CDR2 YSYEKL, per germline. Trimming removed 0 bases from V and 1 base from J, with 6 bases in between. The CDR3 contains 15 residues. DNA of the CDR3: TGCGCCAGCAGCCAAGACTGGGGGAACACCGGGGAGCTGTTTTTT. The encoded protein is CASSQDWGNTGELFF.

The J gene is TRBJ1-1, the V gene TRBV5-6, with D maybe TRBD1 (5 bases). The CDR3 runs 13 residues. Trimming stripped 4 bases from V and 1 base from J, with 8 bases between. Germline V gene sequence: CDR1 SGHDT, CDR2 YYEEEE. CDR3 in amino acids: CASSRGTNTEAFF. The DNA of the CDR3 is TGTGCCAGCAGCAGGGGAACGAACACTGAAGCTTTCTTT.

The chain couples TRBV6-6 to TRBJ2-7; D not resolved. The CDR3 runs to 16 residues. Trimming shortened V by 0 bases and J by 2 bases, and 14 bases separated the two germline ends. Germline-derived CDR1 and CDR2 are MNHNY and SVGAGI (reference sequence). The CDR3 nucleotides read TGTGCCAGCAGTTACTCGACAAGCCGCCAGGCCTACGAGCAGTACTTC. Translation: CASSYSTSRQAYEQYF.

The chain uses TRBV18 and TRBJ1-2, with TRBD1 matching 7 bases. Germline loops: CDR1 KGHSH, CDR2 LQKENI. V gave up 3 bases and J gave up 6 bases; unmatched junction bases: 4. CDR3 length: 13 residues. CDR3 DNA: TGTGCCAGCTCACCCGGGACAGACAATGGCTACACCTTC. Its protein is CASSPGTDNGYTF.

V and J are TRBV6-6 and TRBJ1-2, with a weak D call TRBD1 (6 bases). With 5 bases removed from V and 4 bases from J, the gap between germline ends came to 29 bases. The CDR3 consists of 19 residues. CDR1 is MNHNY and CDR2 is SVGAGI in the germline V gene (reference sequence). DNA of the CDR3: TGTGCCAGCAGTCACGAAGGACAGAAAATAGCCCTCGGGGGCTATGGCTACACCTTC. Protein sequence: CASSHEGQKIALGGYGYTF.

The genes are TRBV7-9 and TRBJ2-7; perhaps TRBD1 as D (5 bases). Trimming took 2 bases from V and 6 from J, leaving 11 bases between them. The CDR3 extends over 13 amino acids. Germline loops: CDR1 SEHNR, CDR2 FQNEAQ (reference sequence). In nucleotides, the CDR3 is TGTGCCAGCAGCTTACAGGGATTCGGCGAGCAGTACTTC. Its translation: CASSLQGFGEQYF.

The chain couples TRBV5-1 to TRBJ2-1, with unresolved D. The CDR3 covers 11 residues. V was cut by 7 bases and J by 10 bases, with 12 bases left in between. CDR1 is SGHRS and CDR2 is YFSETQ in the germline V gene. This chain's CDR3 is CASPASGEQFF. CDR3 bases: TGCGCCAGCCCAGCCTCCGGGGAGCAGTTCTTC.

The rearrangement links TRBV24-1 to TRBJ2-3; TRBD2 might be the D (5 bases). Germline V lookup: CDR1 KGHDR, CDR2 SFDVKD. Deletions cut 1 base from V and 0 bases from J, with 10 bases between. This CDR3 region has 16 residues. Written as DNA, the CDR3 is TGTGCCACCAGTGATTTACACGGAGGTAGCACAGATACGCAGTATTTT. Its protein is CATSDLHGGSTDTQYF.

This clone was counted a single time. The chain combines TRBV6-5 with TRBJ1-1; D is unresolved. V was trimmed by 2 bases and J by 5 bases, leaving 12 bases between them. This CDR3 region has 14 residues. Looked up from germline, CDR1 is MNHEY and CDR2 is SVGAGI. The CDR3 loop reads CASSYPGGMTEAFF. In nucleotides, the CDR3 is TGTGCCAGCAGTTACCCGGGAGGGATGACTGAAGCTTTCTTT.

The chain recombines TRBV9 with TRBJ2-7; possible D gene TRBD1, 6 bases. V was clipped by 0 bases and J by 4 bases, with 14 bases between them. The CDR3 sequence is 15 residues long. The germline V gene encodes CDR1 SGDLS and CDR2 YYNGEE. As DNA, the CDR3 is TGTGCCAGCAGCGTAGCGGCAGGGGCCCGTTACGAGCAGTACTTC. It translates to CASSVAAGARYEQYF.

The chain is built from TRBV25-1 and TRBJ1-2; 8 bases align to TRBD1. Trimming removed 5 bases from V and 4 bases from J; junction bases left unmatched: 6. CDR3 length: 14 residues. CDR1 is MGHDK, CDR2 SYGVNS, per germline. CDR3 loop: CASSWGTGSYGYTF. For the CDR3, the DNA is TGTGCCAGCAGTTGGGGGACAGGCAGCTATGGCTACACCTTC.

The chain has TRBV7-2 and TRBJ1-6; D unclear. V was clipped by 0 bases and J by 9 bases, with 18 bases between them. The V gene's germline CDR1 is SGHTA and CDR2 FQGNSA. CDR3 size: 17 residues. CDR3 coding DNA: TGTGCCAGCAGCTTAGCGCTATTTGGGGTGCGAGGTTCACCCCTCCACTTT. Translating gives CASSLALFGVRGSPLHF.

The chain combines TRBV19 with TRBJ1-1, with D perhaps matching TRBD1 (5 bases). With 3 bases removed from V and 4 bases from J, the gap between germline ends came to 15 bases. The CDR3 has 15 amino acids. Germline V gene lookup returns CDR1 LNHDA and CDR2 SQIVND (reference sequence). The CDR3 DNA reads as TGTGCCAGTAGTATGGAACTGGGGGTTAGCACTGAAGCTTTCTTT. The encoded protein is CASSMELGVSTEAFF.

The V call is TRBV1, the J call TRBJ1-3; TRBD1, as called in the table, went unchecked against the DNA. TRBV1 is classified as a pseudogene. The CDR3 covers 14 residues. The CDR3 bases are TGCACCTGCAACCGGGACAGGGGGCGAAACACCATATATTTT. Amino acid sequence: CTCNRDRGRNTIYF.

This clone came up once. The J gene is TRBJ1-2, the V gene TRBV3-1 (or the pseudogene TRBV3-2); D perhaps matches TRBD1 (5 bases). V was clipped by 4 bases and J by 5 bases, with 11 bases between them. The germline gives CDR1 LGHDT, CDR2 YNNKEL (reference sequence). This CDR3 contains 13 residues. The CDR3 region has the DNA TGTGCCAGCAGCCTGGAAGGGGTTTATGGCTACACCTTC. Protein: CASSLEGVYGYTF.

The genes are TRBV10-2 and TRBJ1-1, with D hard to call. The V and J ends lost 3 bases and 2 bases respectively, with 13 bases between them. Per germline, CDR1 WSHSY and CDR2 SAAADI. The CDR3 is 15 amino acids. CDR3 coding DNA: TGCGCCAGCAGTGATTTAAGGACGGCTAACACTGAAGCTTTCTTT. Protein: CASSDLRTANTEAFF.

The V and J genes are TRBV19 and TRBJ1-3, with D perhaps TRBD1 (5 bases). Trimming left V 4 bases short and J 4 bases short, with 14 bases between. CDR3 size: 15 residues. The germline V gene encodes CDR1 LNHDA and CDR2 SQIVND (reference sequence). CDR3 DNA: TGTGCCAGTAGTACGACAGTCAATTCAGGAAACACCATATATTTT. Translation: CASSTTVNSGNTIYF.

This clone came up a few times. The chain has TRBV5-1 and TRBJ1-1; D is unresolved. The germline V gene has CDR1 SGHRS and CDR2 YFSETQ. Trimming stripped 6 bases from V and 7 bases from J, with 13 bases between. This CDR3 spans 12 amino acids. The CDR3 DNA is TGCGCCAGCAAGTGGCAGGACGGTGAAGCTTTCTTT. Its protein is CASKWQDGEAFF.

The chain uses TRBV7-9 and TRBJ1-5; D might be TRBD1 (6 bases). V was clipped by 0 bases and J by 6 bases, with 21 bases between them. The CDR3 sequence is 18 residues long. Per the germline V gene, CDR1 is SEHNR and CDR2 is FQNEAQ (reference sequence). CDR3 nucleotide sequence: TGTGCCAGCAGCTTAGCCCCCTCAGGGGAAGGGTATGTTCAGCCCCAGCATTTT. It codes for CASSLAPSGEGYVQPQHF.

The CDR3 spells CASSLDVLNSPLHF. In nucleotides, the CDR3 is TGTGCCAGCAGCTTGGACGTCCTTAATTCACCCCTCCACTTT. The rearrangement uses TRBV5-4 and TRBJ1-6, with no clear D. Germline CDR1 is SGHNT and CDR2 is YYREEE (reference sequence). This CDR3 has 14 residues. With 0 bases removed from V and 6 bases from J, the gap between germline ends came to 7 bases.